The clone carrying this TCR beta chain has only a few counts. Its cognate antigen is unknown. The sample is drawn from a study of T cell repertoires in cytomegalovirus infection. Study details: Newly reported HLA-C-restricted and thoroughly characterized HLA-B-restricted CMV epitopes were employed. Public TCR beta signature analysis indicated the presence of both CMV infection and matching HLA type. Study-level points and caveats: HLA-C-restricted CMV clonotypes gave the most frequent clonotype in two of eight donors. There were carriers of CMV plus the relevant HLA, and cumulative public TCR beta family frequency identified them.

The CDR3 has 14 residues. Germline V CDR1 and CDR2: MDHEN, SYDVKM. Trimming left V 2 bases short and J 5 bases short, with 10 bases between. Each CDR3 protein gets one entry after TCRdb re-called the reads with MiXCR. The data show 650,000 to 900,000 distinct CDR3 sequences, around a third seen once. The source of this sequence is a human donor in good health (CMV status not recorded). Some clones in this sample may be carry-over from other donors' samples. The starting material was cultured CD8+ T cells from PBMCs, obtained from culture after CMV antigen stimulation. J is TRBJ1-5 and V is TRBV28; TRBD1 is a possible D gene (5 bases). This CDR3 is CASSLTGTDQPQHF. The CDR3 region has the DNA TGTGCCAGCAGTTTAACCGGGACGGATCAGCCCCAGCATTTT.